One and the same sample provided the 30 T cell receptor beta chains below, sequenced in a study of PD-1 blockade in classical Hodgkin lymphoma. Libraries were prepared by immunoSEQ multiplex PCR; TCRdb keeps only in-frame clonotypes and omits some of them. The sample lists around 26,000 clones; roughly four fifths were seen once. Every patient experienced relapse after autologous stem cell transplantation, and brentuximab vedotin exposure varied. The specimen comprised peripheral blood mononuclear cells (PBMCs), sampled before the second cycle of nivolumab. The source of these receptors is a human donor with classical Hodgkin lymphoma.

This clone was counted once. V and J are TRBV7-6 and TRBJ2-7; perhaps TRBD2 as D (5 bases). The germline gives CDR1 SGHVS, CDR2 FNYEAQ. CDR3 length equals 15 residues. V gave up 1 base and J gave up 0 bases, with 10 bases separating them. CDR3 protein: CASSLEVGVSYEQYF. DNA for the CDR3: TGTGCCAGCAGCTTAGAGGTCGGGGTCTCCTACGAGCAGTACTTC.

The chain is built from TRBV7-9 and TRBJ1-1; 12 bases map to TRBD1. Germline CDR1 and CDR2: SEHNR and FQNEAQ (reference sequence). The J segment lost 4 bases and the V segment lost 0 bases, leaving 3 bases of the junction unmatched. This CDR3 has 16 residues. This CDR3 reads CASSLAGQGAGTEAFF. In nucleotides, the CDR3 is TGTGCCAGCAGCTTAGCGGGACAGGGGGCGGGCACTGAAGCTTTCTTT.

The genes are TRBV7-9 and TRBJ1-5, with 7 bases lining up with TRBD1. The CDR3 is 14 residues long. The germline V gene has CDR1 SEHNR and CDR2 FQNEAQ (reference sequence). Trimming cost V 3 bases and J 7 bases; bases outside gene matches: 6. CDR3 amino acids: CASSLTGPGQPQHF. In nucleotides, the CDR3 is TGTGCCAGCAGCTTGACAGGGCCAGGGCAGCCCCAGCATTTT.

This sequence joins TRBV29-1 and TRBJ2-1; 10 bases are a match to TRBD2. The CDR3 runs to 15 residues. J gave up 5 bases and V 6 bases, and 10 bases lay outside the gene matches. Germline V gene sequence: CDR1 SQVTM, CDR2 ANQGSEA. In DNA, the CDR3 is TGCAGCGTCCCCTCTCTAGCGGGGGACCACAATGAGCAGTTCTTC. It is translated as CSVPSLAGDHNEQFF.

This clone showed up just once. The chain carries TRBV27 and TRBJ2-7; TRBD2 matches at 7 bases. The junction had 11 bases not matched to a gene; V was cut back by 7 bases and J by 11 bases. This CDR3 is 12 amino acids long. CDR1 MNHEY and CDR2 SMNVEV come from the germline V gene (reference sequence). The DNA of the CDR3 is TGTGCCAGCACCTCGGCGGGGGAGACGGAGTACTTC. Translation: CASTSAGETEYF.

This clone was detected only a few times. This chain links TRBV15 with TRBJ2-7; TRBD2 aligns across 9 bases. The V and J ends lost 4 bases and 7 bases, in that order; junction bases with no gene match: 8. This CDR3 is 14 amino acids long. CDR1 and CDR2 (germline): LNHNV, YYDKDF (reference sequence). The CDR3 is CATSTYRLAEEQYF. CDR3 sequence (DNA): TGTGCCACCAGCACCTACAGACTAGCGGAGGAGCAGTACTTC. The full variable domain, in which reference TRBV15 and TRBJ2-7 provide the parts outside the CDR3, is DAMVIQNPRYQVTQFGKPVTLSCSQTLNHNVMYWYQQKSSQAPKLLFHYYDKDFNNEADTPDNFQSRRPNTSFCFLDIRSPGLGDTAMYLCATSTYRLAEEQYFGPGTRLTVT.

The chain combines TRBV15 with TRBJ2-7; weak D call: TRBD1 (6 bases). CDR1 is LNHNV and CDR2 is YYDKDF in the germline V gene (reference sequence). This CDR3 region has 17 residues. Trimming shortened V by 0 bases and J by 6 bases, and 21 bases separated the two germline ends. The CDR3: CATSRDATGRGSIEQYF. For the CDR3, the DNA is TGTGCCACCAGCAGAGATGCGACAGGTCGAGGAAGTATCGAGCAGTACTTC. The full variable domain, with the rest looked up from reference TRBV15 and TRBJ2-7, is DAMVIQNPRYQVTQFGKPVTLSCSQTLNHNVMYWYQQKSSQAPKLLFHYYDKDFNNEADTPDNFQSRRPNTSFCFLDIRSPGLGDTAMYLCATSRDATGRGSIEQYFGPGTRLTVT.

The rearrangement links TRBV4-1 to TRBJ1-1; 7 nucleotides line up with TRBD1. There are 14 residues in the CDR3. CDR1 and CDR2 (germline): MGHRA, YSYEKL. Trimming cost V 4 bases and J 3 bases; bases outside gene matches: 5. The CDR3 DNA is TGCGCCAGCAGCCTGACAGGGAAGGACACTGAAGCTTTCTTT. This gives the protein CASSLTGKDTEAFF.

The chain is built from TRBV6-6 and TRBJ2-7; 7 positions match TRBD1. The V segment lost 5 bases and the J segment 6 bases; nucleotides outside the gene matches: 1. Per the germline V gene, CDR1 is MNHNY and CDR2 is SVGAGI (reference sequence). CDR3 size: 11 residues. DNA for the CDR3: TGTGCCAGCAGTGCAGGGGGCGAGCAGTACTTC. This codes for CASSAGGEQYF.

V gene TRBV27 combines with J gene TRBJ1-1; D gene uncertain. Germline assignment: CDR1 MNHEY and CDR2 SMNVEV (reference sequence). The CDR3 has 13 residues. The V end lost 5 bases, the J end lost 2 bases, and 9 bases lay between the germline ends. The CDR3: CASSKRSNTEAFF. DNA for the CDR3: TGTGCCAGCAGTAAAAGATCTAACACTGAAGCTTTCTTT.

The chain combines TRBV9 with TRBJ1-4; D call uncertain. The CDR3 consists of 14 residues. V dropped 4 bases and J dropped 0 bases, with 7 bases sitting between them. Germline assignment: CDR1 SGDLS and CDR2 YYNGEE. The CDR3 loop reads CASSFLSTNEKLFF. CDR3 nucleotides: TGTGCCAGCAGCTTTTTGTCAACTAATGAAAAACTGTTTTTT.

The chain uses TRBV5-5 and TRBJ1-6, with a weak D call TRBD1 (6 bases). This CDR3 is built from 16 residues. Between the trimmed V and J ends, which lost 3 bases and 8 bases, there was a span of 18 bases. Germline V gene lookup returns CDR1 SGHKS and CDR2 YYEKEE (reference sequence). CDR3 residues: CASSSLTGSFYSPLHF. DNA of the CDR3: TGTGCCAGCAGCTCCCTTACAGGGAGTTTTTATTCACCCCTCCACTTT.

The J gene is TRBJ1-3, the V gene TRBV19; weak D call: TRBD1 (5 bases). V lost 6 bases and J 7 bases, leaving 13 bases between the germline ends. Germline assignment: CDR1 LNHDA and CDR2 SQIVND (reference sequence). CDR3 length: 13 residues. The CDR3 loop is CASRQGFPNTIYF. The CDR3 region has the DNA TGTGCCAGTAGGCAGGGATTTCCGAACACCATATATTTT. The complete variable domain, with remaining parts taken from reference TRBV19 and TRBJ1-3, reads DGGITQSPKYLFRKEGQNVTLSCEQNLNHDAMYWYRQDPGQGLRLIYYSQIVNDFQKGDIAEGYSVSREKKESFPLTVTSAQKNPTAFYLCASRQGFPNTIYFGEGSWLTVV.

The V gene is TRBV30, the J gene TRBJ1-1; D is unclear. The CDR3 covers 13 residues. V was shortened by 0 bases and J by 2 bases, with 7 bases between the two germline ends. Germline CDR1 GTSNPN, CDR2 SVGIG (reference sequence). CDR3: CAWSVRVNTEAFF. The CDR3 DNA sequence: TGTGCCTGGAGTGTTAGGGTCAACACTGAAGCTTTCTTT.

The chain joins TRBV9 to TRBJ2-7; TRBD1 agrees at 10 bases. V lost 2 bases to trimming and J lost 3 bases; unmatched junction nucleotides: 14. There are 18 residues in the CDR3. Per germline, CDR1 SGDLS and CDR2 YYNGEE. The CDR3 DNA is TGTGCCAGCAGCGTCCCCGGGACAGGGGACTCGAGTTGCTACGAGCAGTACTTC. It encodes CASSVPGTGDSSCYEQYF. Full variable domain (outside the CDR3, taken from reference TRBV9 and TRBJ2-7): DSGVTQTPKHLITATGQRVTLRCSPRSGDLSVYWYQQSLDQGLQFLIQYYNGEERAKGNILERFSAQQFPDLHSELNLSSLELGDSALYFCASSVPGTGDSSCYEQYFGPGTRLTVT.

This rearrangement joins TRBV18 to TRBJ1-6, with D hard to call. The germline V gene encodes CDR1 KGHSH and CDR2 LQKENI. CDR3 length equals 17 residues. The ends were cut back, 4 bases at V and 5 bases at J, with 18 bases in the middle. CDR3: CASSLREGILDNSPLHF. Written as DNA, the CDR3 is TGTGCCAGCTCACTCCGGGAAGGGATCTTGGATAATTCACCCCTCCACTTT.

The CDR3 sequence: CASSYHPGDGEYEQYF. In nucleotides, the CDR3 is TGTGCCAGCAGTTATCATCCCGGAGACGGGGAGTACGAGCAGTACTTC. This chain links TRBV6-5 with TRBJ2-7; D is perhaps TRBD2 (5 bases). The V gene lost 3 bases and the J gene lost 4 bases, with 19 bases spanning the gap. Germline V gene data show CDR1 as MNHEY and CDR2 as SVGAGI. CDR3 length equals 16 residues.

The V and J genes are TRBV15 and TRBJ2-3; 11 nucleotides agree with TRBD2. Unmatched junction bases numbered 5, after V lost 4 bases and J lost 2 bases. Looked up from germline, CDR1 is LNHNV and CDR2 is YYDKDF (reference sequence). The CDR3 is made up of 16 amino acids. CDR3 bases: TGTGCCACCAGCAAGCGGACTAGCGGGTTCACAGATACGCAGTATTTT. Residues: CATSKRTSGFTDTQYF.

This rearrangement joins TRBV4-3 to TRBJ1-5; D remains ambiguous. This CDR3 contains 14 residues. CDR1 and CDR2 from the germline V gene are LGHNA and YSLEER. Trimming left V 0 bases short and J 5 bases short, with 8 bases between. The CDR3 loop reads CASSQDRTDQPQHF. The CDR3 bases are TGCGCCAGCAGCCAAGATAGAACGGATCAGCCCCAGCATTTT.

The CDR3 sequence: CASSFNRAYEQYF. The CDR3 DNA is TGTGCCAGCAGCTTTAACAGGGCCTACGAGCAGTACTTC. The chain joins TRBV5-4 to TRBJ2-7, with D perhaps matching TRBD1 (6 bases). V lost 2 bases, J lost 2 bases, and 8 bases lay in between. This CDR3 has 13 amino acids. The germline V gene encodes CDR1 SGHNT and CDR2 YYREEE (reference sequence). The whole variable domain, filled in from reference TRBV5-4 and TRBJ2-7, reads ETGVTQSPTHLIKTRGQQVTLRCSSQSGHNTVSWYQQALGQGPQFIFQYYREEENGRGNFPPRFSGLQFPNYSSELNVNALELDDSALYLCASSFNRAYEQYFGPGTRLTVT.

The CDR3 spells CASSVASGREAFF. The DNA of the CDR3 is TGTGCCAGCAGCGTAGCCTCGGGAAGGGAGGCTTTCTTT. This sequence joins TRBV9 and TRBJ1-1, with unresolved D. The CDR3 is 13 amino acids. The V gene's germline CDR1 is SGDLS and CDR2 YYNGEE. The V end was cut by 0 bases, the J end by 11 bases, with 14 bases between.

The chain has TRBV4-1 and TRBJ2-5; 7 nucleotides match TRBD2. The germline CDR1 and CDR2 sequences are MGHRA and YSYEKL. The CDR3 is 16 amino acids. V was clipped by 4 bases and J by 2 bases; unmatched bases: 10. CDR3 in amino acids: CASSPQTWRGQETQYF. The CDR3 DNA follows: TGCGCCAGCAGCCCCCAGACTTGGCGGGGGCAAGAGACCCAGTACTTC.

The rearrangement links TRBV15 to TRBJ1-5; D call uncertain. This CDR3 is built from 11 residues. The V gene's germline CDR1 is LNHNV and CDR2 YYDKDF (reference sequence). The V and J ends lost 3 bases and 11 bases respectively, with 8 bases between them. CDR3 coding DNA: TGTGCCACCAGCAGGCGTTTGGCCCAGCATTTT. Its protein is CATSRRLAQHF.

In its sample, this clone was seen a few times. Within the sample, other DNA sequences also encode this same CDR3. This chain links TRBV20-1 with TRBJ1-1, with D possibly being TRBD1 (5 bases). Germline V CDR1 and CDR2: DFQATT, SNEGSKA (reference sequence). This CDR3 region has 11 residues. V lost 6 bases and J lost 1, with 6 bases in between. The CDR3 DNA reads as TGCAGTGCAGGGGCGAACACTGAAGCTTTCTTT. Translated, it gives CSAGANTEAFF.

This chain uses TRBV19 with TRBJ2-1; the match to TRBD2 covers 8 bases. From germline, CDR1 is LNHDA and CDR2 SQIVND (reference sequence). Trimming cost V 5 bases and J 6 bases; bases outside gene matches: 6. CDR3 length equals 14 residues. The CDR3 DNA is TGTGCCAGTAGTCTCACTAGCGGCACCAATGAGCAGTTCTTC. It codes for CASSLTSGTNEQFF.

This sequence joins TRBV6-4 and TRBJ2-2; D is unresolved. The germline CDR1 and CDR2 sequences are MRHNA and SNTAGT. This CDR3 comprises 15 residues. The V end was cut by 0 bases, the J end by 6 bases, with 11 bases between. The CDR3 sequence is CASSDSTRAPGELFF. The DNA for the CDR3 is TGTGCCAGCAGTGACTCGACAAGGGCGCCCGGGGAGCTGTTTTTT.

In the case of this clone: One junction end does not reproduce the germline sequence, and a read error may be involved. CDR3: CASSLGKGYEQYF. Written as DNA, the CDR3 is TGTGCTAGCAGCTTAGGGAAGGGGTACGAGCAGTACTTC. V and J are TRBV7-7 and TRBJ2-7, with a tentative D call TRBD1 (5 bases). This CDR3 is built from 13 residues. Germline V lookup: CDR1 SSHAT, CDR2 FNYEAQ (reference sequence).

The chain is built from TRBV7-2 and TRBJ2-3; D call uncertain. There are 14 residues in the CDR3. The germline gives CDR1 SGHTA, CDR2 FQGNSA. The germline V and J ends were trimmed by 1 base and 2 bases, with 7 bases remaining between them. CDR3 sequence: CASSLVVVTDTQYF. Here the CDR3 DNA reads TGTGCCAGCAGCTTAGTGGTAGTCACAGATACGCAGTATTTT.

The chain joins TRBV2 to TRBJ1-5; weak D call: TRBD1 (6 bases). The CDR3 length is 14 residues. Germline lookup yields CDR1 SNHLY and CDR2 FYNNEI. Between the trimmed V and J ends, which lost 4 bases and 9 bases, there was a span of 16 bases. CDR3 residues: CASSAGHLVGPQHF. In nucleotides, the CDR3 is TGTGCCAGCAGTGCGGGACACCTCGTCGGGCCCCAGCATTTT.

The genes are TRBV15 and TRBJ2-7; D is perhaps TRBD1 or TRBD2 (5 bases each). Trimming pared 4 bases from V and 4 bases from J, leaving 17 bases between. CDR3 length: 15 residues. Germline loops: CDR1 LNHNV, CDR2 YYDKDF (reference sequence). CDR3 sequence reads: CATSKRKQGGYEQYF. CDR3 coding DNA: TGTGCCACCAGCAAACGTAAGCAGGGCGGGTACGAGCAGTACTTC. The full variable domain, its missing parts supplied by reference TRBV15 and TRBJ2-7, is DAMVIQNPRYQVTQFGKPVTLSCSQTLNHNVMYWYQQKSSQAPKLLFHYYDKDFNNEADTPDNFQSRRPNTSFCFLDIRSPGLGDTAMYLCATSKRKQGGYEQYFGPGTRLTVT.